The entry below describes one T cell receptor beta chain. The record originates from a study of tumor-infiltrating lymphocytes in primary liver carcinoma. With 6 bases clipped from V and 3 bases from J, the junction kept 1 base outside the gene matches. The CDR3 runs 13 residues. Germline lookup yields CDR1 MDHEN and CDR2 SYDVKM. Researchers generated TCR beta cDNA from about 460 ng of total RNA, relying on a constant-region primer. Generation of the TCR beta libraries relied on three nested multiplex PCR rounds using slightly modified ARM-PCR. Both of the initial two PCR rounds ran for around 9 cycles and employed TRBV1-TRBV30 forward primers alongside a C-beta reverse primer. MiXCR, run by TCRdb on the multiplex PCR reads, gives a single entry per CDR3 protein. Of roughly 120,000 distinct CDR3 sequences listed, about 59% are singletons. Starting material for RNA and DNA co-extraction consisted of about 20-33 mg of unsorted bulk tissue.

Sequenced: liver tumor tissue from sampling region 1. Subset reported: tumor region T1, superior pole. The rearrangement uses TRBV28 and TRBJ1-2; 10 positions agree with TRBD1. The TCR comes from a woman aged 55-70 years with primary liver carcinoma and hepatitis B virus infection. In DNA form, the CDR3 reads TGTGCCAGCAGAGGACAGGGGGACTATGGCTACACCTTC. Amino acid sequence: CASRGQGDYGYTF.